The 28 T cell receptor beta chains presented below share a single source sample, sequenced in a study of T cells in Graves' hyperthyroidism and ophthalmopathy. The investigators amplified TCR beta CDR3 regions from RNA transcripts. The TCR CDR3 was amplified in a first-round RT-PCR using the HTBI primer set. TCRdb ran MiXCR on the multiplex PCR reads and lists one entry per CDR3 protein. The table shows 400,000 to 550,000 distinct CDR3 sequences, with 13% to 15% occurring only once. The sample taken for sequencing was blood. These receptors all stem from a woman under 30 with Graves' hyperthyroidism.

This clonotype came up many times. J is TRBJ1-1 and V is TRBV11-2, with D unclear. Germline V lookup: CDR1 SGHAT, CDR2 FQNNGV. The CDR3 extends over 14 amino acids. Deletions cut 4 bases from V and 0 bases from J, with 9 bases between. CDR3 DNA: TGTGCCAGCAGCTCCTGGATTCTGAACACTGAAGCTTTCTTT. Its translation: CASSSWILNTEAFF.

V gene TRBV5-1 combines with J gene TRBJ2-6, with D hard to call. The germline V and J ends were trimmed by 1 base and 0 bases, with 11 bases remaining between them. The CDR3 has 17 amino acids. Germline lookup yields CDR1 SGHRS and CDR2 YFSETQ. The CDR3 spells CASSLSDPSSGANVLTF. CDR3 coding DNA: TGCGCCAGCAGCTTGTCGGACCCCAGCTCTGGGGCCAACGTCCTGACTTTC.

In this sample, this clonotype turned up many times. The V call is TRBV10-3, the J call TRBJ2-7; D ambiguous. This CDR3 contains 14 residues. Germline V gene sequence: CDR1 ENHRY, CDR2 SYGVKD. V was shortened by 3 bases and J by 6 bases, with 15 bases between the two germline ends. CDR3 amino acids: CAISDGVLGLEQYV. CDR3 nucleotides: TGTGCCATCAGTGATGGGGTTTTGGGCCTCGAGCAGTACGTC.

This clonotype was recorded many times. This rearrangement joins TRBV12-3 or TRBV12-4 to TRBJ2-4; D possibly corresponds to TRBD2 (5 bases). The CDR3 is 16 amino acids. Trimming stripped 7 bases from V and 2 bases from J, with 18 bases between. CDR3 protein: CASTQGGLLTKNIQYF. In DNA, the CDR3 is TGTGCCAGCACCCAAGGAGGTCTCCTAACCAAAAACATTCAGTACTTC.

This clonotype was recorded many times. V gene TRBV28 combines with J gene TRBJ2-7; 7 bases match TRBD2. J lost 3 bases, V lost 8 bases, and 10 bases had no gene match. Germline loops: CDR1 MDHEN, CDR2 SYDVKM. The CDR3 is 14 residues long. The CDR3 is CASGGEDGGYEQYV. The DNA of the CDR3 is TGTGCCAGCGGGGGGGAGGACGGGGGCTACGAGCAGTACGTC.

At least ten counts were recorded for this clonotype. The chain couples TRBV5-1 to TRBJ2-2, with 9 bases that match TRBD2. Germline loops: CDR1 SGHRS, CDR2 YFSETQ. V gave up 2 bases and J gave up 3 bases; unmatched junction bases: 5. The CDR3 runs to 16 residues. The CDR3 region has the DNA TGCGCCAGCAGCTTAGGGACTAGCAGTGACACCGGGGAGCTGTTTTTT. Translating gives CASSLGTSSDTGELFF.

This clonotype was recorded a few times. This CDR3 is CASSQVRDGTARDNSPLHF. The CDR3 DNA reads TGTGCCAGCAGCCAAGTCCGAGATGGGACAGCTCGCGATAATTCACCCCTCCACTTT. The genes are TRBV4-2 and TRBJ1-6; 7 nucleotides align to TRBD1. The trim removed 1 base at V and 5 bases at J, leaving 14 bases unmatched. The germline V gene encodes CDR1 LGHNA and CDR2 YNFKEQ. The CDR3 has 19 amino acids.

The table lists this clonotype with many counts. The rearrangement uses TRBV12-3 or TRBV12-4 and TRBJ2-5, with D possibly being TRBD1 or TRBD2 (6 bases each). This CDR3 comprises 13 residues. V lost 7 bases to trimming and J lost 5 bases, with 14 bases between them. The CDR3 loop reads CASILRRGETQYF. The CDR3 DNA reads TGTGCCAGCATCCTGAGGAGGGGGGAGACCCAGTACTTC.

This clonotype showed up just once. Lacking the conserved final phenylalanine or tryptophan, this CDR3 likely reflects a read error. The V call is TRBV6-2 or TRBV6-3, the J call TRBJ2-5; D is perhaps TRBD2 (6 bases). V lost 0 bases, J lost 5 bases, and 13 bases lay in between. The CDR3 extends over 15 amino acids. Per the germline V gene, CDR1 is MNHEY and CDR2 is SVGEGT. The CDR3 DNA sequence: TGTGCCAGCAGTTACTCCGGGAGCCGGAGGGAGACCCAGTACCTC. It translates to CASSYSGSRRETQYL.

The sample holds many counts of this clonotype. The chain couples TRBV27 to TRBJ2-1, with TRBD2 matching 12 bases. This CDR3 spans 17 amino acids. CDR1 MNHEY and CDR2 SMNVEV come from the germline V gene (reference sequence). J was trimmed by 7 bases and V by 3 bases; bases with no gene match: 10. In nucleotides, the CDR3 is TGTGCCAGCAGTTTGAGGCCCACTAGCGGGAGGAGGAATGAGCAGTTCTTC. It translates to CASSLRPTSGRRNEQFF.

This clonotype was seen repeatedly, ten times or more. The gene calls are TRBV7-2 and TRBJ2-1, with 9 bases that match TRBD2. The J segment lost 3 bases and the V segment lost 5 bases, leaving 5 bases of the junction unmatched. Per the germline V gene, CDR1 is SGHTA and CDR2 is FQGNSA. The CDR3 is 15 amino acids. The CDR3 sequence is CASSLSGGIYNEQFF. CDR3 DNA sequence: TGTGCCAGCAGCCTTAGCGGGGGAATCTACAATGAGCAGTTCTTC.

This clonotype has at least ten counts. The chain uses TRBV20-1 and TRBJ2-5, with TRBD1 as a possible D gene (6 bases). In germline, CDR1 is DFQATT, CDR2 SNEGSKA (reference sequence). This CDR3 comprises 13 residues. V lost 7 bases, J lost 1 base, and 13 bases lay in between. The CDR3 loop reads CSVILQGQETQYF. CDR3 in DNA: TGCAGTGTTATACTACAGGGCCAAGAGACCCAGTACTTC.

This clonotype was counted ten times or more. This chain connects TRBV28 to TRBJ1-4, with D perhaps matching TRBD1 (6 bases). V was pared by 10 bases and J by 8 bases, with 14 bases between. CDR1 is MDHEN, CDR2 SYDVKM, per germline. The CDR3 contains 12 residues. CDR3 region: CATEQGREKLFF. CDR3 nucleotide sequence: TGTGCCACCGAACAGGGTCGAGAAAAACTGTTTTTT. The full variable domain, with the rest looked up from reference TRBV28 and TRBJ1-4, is DVKVTQSSRYLVKRTGEKVFLECVQDMDHENMFWYRQDPGLGLRLIYFSYDVKMKEKGDIPEGYSVSREKKERFSLILESASTNQTSMYLCATEQGREKLFFGSGTQLSVL.

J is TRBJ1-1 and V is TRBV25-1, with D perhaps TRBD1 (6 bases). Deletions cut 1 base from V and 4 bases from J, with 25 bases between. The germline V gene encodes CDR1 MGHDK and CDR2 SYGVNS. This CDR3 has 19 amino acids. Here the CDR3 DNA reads TGTGCCAGCAGTGAATCAGGTGAACAGGGAGGCGCAGATCGCACTGAAGCTTTCTTT. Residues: CASSESGEQGGADRTEAFF.

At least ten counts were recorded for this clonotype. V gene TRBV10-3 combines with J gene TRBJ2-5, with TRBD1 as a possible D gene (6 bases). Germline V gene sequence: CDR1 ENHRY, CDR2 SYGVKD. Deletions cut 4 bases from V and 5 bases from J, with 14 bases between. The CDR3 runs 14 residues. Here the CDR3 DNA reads TGTGCCATCAGTGTATCAGGGGCGAGGGAGACCCAGTACTTC. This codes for CAISVSGARETQYF.

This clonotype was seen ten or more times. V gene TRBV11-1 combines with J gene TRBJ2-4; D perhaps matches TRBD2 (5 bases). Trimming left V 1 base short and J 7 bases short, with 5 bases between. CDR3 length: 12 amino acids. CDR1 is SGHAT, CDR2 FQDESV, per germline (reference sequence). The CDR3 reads CASSLGGNIQYF. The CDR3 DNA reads TGTGCCAGCAGCTTAGGCGGGAACATTCAGTACTTC.

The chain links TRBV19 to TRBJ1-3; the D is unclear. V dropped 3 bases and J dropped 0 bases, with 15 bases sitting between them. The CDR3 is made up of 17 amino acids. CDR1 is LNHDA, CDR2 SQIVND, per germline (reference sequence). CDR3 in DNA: TGTGCCAGTAGTATGAGACGACAATTCCTCTCTGGAAACACCATATATTTT. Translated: CASSMRRQFLSGNTIYF.

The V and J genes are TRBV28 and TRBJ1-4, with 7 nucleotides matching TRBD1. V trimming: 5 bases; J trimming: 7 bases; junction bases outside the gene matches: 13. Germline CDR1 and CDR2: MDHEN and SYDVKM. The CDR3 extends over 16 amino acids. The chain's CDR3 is CASSQRRRGPGEKLFF. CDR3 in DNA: TGTGCCAGCAGTCAGAGGAGAAGGGGGCCGGGTGAAAAACTGTTTTTT.

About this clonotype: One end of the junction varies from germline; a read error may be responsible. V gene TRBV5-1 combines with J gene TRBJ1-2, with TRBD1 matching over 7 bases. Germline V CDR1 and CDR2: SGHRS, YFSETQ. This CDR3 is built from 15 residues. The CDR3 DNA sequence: TGTGCCAGCAGCCCAATAATCAGGGGGAACTATGGCTACACCTTC. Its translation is CASSPIIRGNYGYTF.

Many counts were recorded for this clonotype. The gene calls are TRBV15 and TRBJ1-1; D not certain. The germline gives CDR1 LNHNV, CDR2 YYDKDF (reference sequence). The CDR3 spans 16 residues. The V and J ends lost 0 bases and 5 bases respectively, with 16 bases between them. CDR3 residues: CATSRDLRRGRTEAFF. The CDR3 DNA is TGTGCCACCAGCAGAGATCTCCGTCGGGGTCGGACTGAAGCTTTCTTT.

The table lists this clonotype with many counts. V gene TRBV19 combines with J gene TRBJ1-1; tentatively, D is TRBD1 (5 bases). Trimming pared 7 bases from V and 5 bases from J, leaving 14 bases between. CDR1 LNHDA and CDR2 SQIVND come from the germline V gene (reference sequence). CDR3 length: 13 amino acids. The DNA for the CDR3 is TGTGCCAGTACCATTGGGGGAGGGACTGAAGCTTTCTTT. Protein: CASTIGGGTEAFF.

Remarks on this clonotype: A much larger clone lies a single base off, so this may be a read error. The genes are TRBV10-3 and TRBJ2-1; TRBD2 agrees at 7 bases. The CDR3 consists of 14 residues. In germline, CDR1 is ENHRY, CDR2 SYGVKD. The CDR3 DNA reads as TGTGCCATCAGTGATAAGCGGGACTACAGTGAGCAGTTCTTC. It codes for CAISDKRDYSEQFF.

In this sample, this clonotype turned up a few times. CDR3 sequence reads: CAASSIRTGRYDSPLHF. Written as DNA, the CDR3 is TGTGCCGCCAGTAGTATTCGAACAGGGAGGTATGATTCACCCCTCCACTTT. The chain uses TRBV19 and TRBJ1-6, with a possible D match to TRBD1 (6 bases). Trimming removed 11 bases at V and 8 bases at J, with 28 bases between. From germline, CDR1 is LNHDA and CDR2 SQIVND (reference sequence). The CDR3 is 17 residues long.

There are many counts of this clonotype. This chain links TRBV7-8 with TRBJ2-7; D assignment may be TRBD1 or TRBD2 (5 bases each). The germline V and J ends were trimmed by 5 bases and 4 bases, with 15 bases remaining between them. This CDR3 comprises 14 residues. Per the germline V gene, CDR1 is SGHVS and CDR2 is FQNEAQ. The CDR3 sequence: CASSPAGGQYEQYV. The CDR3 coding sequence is TGTGCCAGCAGCCCCGCTGGGGGTCAGTACGAGCAGTACGTC.

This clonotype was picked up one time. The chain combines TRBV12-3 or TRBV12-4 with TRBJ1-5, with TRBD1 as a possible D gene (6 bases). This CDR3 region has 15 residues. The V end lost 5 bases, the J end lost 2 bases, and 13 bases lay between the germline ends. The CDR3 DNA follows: TGTGCCAGCAGTCCACAGGGTTGGGGCAATCAGCCCCAGCATTTT. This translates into CASSPQGWGNQPQHF.

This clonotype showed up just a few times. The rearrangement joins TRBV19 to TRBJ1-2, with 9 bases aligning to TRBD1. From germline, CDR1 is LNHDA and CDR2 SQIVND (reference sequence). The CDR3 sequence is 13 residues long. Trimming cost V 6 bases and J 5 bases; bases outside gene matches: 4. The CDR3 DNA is TGTGCCAGTAGGCAGGACAGGGGTTATGGCTACACCTTC. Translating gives CASRQDRGYGYTF.

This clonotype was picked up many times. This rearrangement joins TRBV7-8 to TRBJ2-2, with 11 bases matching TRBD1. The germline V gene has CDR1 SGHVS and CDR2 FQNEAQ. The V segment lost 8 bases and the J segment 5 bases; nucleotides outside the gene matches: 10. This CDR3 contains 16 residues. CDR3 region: CASPPSGTGGTGELFF. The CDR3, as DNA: TGTGCCAGCCCACCCTCCGGGACAGGGGGTACCGGGGAGCTGTTTTTT.

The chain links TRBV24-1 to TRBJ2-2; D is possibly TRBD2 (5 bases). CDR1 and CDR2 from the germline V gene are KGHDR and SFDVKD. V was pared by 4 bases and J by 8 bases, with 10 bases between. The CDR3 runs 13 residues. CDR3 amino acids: CATSDLGLGELFF. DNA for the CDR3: TGTGCCACCAGTGACCTAGGACTTGGGGAGCTGTTTTTT.